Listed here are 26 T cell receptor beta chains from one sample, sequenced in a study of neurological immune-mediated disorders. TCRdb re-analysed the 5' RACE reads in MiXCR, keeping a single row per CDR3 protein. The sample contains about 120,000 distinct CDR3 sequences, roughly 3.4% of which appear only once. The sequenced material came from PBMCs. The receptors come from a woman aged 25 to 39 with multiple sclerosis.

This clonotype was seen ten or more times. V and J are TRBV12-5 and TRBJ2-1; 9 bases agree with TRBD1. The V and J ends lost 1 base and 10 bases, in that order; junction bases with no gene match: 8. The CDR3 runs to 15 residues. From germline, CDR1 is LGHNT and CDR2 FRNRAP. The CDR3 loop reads CASGLASITGGEQFF. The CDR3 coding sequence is TGTGCTAGTGGTTTGGCATCTATCACAGGGGGCGAGCAGTTCTTC.

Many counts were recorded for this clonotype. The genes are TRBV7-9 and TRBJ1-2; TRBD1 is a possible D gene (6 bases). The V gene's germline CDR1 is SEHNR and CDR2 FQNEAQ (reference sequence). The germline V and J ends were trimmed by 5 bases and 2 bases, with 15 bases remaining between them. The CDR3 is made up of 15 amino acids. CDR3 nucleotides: TGTGCCAGCAGCACCTACGGGACACCCAACTATGGCTACACCTTC. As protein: CASSTYGTPNYGYTF.

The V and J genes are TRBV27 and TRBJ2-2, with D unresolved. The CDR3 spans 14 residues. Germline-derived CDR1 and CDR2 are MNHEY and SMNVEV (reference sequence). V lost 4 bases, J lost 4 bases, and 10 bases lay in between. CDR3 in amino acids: CASSSSRGTGELFF. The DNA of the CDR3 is TGTGCCAGCAGTTCTTCCCGCGGCACCGGGGAGCTGTTTTTT.

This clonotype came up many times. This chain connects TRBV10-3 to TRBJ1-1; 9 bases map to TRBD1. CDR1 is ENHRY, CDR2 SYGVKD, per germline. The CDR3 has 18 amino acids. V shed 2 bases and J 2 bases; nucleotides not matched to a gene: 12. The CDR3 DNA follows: TGTGCCATCAGTGAGAATTACAGGGGGCCCCGAATAAACACTGAAGCTTTCTTT. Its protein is CAISENYRGPRINTEAFF.

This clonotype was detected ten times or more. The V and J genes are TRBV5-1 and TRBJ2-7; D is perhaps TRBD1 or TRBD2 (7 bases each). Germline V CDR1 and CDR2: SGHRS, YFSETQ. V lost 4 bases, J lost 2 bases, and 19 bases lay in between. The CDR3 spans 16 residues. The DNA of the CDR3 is TGCGCCAGCAGCCTGGGTGGGCAGGGGGGGGCCTACGAGCAGTACTTC. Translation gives CASSLGGQGGAYEQYF.

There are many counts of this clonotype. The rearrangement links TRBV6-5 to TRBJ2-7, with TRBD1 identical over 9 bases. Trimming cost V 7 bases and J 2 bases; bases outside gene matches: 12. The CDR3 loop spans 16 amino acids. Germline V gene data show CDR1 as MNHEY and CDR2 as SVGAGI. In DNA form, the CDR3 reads TGTGCCAGCACCTTCCTCTCGGGACAGGGAACCTACGAGCAGTACTTC. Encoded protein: CASTFLSGQGTYEQYF.

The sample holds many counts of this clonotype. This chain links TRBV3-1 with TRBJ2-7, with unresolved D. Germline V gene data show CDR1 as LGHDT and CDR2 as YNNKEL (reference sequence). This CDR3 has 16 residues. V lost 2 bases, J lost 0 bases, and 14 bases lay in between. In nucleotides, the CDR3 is TGTGCCAGCAGCCAACATGGCGCGGACCTCTCCTACGAGCAGTACTTC. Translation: CASSQHGADLSYEQYF.

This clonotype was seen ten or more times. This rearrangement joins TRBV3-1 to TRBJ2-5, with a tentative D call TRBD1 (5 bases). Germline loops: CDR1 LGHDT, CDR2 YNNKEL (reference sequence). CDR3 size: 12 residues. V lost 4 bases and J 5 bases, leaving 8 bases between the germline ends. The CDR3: CASSPGLETQYF. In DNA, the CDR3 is TGTGCCAGCAGCCCAGGGCTTGAGACCCAGTACTTC.

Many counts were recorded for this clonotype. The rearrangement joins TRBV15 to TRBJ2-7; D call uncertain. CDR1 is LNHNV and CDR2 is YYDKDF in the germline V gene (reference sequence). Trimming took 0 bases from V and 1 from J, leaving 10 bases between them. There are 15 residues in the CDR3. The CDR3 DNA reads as TGTGCCACCAGCAGAGAATCAGGCGGTTCCTACGAGCAGTACTTC. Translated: CATSRESGGSYEQYF.

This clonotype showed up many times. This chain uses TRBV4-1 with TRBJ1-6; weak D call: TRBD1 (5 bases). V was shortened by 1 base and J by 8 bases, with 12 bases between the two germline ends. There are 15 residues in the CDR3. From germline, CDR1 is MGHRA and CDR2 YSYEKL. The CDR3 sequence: CASSQAGTGDSPLHF. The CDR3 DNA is TGCGCCAGCAGCCAAGCTGGGACCGGAGATTCACCCCTCCACTTT.

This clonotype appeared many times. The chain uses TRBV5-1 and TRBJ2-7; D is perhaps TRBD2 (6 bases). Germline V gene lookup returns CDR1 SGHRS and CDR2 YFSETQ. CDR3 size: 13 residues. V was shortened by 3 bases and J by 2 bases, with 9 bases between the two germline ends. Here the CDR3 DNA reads TGCGCCAGCAGCTCGCGGGGAACCTACGAGCAGTACTTC. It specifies CASSSRGTYEQYF.

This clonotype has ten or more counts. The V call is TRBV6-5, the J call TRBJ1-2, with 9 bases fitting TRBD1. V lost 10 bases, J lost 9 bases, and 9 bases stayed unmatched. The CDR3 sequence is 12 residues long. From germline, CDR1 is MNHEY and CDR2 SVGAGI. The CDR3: CATGPGQGRYTF. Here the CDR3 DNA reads TGTGCCACTGGACCGGGACAGGGTCGCTACACCTTC.

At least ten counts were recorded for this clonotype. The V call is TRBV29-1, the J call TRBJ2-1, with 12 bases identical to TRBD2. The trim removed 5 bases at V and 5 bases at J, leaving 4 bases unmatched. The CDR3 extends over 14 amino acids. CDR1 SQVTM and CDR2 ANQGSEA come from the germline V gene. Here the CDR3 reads CSVKGTSGHNEQFF. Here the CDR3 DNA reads TGCAGCGTTAAAGGGACTAGCGGGCACAATGAGCAGTTCTTC.

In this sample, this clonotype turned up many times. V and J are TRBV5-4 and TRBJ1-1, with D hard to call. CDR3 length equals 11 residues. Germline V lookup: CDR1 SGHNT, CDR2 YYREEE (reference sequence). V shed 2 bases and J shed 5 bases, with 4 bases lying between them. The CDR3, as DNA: TGTGCCAGCAGCTTCGGGACTGAAGCTTTCTTT. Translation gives CASSFGTEAFF. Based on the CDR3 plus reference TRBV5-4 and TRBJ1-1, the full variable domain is ETGVTQSPTHLIKTRGQQVTLRCSSQSGHNTVSWYQQALGQGPQFIFQYYREEENGRGNFPPRFSGLQFPNYSSELNVNALELDDSALYLCASSFGTEAFFGQGTRLTVV.

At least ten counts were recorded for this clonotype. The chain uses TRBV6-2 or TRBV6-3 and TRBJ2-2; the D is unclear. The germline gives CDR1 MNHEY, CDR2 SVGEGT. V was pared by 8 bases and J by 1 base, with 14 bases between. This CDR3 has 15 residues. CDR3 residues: CASHRGPGNTGELFF. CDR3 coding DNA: TGTGCCAGCCATCGAGGTCCAGGGAACACCGGGGAGCTGTTTTTT.

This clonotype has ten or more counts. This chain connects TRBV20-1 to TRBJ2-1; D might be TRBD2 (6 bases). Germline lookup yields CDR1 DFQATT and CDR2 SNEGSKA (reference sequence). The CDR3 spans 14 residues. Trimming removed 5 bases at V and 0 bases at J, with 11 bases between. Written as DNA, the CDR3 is TGCAGTGCTCCGACTAGGGGCTCCTACAATGAGCAGTTCTTC. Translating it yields CSAPTRGSYNEQFF.

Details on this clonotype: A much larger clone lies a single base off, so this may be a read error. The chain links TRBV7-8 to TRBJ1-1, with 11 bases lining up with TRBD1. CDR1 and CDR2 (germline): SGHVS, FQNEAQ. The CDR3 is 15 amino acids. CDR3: CGSSSTGTGGTEAFF. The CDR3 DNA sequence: TGTGGCAGCAGCTCGACCGGGACAGGGGGCACTGAAGCTTTCTTT. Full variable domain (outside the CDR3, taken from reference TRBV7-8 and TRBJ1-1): GAGVSQSPRYKVAKRGQDVALRCDPISGHVSLFWYQQALGQGPEFLTYFQNEAQLDKSGLPSDRFFAERPEGSVSTLKIQRTQQEDSAVYLCGSSSTGTGGTEAFFGQGTRLTVV.

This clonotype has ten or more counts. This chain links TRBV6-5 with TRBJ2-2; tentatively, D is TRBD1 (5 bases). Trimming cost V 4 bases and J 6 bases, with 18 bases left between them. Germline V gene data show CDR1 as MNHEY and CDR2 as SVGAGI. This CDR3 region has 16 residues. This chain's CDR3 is CASSSRQGSYPGELFF. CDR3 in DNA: TGTGCCAGCAGTTCAAGGCAGGGATCTTACCCCGGGGAGCTGTTTTTT.

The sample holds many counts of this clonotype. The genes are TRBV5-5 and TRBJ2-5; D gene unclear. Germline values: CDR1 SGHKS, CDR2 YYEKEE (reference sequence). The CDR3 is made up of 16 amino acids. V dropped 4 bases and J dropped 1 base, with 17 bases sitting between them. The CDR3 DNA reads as TGTGCCAGCAGCCGATACGTACTTAACGGCCAAGAGACCCAGTACTTC. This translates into CASSRYVLNGQETQYF. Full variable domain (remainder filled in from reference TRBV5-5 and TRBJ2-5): DAGVTQSPTHLIKTRGQQVTLRCSPISGHKSVSWYQQVLGQGPQFIFQYYEKEERGRGNFPDRFSARQFPNYSSELNVNALLLGDSALYLCASSRYVLNGQETQYFGPGTRLLVL.

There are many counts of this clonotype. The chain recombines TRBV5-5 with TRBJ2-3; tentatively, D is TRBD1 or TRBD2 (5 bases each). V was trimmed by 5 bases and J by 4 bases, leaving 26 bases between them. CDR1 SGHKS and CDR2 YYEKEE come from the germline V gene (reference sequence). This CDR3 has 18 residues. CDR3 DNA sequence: TGTGCCAGCAGATCCGCTCCCACCACGGGACCCCGAGCAGATACGCAGTATTTT. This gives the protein CASRSAPTTGPRADTQYF.

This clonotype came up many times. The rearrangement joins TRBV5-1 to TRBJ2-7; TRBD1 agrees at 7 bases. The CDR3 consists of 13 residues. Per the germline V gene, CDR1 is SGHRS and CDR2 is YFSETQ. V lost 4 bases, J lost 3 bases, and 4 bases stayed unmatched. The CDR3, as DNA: TGCGCCAGCAGCCCGACAGGGATCTACGAGCAGTACTTC. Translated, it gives CASSPTGIYEQYF.

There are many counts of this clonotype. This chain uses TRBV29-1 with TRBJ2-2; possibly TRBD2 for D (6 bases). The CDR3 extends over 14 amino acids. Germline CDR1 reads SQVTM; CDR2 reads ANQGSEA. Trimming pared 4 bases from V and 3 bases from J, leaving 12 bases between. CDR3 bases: TGCAGCGTTGTCCGGGACTCCCACACCGGGGAGCTGTTTTTT. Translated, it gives CSVVRDSHTGELFF.

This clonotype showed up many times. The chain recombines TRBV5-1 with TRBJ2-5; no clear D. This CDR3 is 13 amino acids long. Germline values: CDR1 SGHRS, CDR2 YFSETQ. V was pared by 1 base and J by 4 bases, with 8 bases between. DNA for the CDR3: TGCGCCAGCAGCTTGCAGCCCCCAGAGACCCAGTACTTC. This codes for CASSLQPPETQYF.

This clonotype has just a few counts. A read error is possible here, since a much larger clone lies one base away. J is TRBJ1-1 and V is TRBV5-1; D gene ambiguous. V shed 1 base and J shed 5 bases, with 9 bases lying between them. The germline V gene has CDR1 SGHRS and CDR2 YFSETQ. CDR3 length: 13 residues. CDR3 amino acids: CASSLKDRTEAFF. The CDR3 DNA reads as TGCGCCAGCAGCTTGAAGGATCGGACTGAAGCTTTCTTT.

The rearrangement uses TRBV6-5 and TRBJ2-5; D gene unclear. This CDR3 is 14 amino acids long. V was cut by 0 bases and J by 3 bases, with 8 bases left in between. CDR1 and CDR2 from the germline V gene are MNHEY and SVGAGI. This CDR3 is CASSYSMAKETQYF. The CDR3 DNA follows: TGTGCCAGCAGTTACTCGATGGCTAAAGAGACCCAGTACTTC.

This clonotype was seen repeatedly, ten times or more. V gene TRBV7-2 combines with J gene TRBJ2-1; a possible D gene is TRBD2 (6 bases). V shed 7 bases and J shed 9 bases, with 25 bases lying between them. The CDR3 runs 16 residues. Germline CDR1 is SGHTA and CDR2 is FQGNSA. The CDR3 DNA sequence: TGTGCCAGCACCTCAACCGGGGCGGGGCGGACTCTTGAGCAGTTCTTC. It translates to CASTSTGAGRTLEQFF.